The 31 T cell receptor beta chains presented below share a single source sample, sequenced in a study of PD-1 blockade in classical Hodgkin lymphoma. The time point was: cycle 4 day 1 (C4D1), after about 6 weeks of nivolumab. Relapse was seen in all patients after autologous stem cell transplantation, and brentuximab vedotin exposure was variable. The table came from immunoSEQ multiplex PCR; TCRdb's copy has only in-frame clones and leaves some out. The data contain about 64,000 clones, over 85% of them singletons. The sample consisted of peripheral blood mononuclear cells (PBMCs), taken before the fourth cycle of nivolumab. These TCRs come from a human donor with classical Hodgkin lymphoma.

V usage is TRBV19 and J usage is TRBJ2-1; D is perhaps TRBD2 (5 bases). The CDR3 loop spans 14 amino acids. V was cut by 5 bases and J by 3 bases, with 11 bases left in between. The germline gives CDR1 LNHDA, CDR2 SQIVND (reference sequence). The CDR3 coding sequence is TGTGCCAGTAGTCCCTGGGGAGACTACAATGAGCAGTTCTTC. Its protein product is CASSPWGDYNEQFF.

The chain combines TRBV6-6 with TRBJ1-6; D is ambiguous. Germline values: CDR1 MNHNY, CDR2 SVGAGI (reference sequence). This CDR3 comprises 16 residues. With 7 bases removed from V and 2 bases from J, the gap between germline ends came to 15 bases. CDR3 sequence: CASNFLGAAYNSPLHF. CDR3 nucleotides: TGTGCCAGCAATTTCCTCGGCGCTGCCTATAATTCACCCCTCCACTTT.

This sequence joins TRBV2 and TRBJ2-1, with 9 positions matching TRBD2. The CDR3 length is 18 residues. CDR1 is SNHLY and CDR2 is FYNNEI in the germline V gene. The V and J ends lost 4 bases and 6 bases, in that order; junction bases with no gene match: 16. CDR3 DNA: TGTGCCAGCAGTGCCCCCCTGGGGGCGGGGGGGCGAGGCAATGAGCAGTTCTTC. Translating it yields CASSAPLGAGGRGNEQFF.

This CDR3 is CAISESAPETQYF. CDR3 sequence (DNA): TGTGCCATCAGTGAGTCTGCCCCGGAGACCCAGTACTTC. The chain recombines TRBV10-3 with TRBJ2-5; D is undetermined. The CDR3 spans 13 residues. V shed 0 bases and J shed 5 bases, with 7 bases lying between them. Germline V gene sequence: CDR1 ENHRY, CDR2 SYGVKD.

The chain has TRBV14 and TRBJ2-1; D uncertain. Germline CDR1 reads SGHDN; CDR2 reads FVKESK. The CDR3 runs to 11 residues. The ends were cut back, 4 bases at V and 7 bases at J, with 5 bases in the middle. CDR3 DNA sequence: TGTGCCAGCAGCCGATATAATGAGCAGTTCTTC. This codes for CASSRYNEQFF.

This rearrangement joins TRBV15 to TRBJ2-3, with 14 bases matching TRBD2. The germline V gene has CDR1 LNHNV and CDR2 YYDKDF (reference sequence). The V and J ends lost 1 base and 4 bases, in that order; junction bases with no gene match: 10. CDR3 length: 19 residues. Here the CDR3 DNA reads TGTGCCACCAGCAGAGTTCGGACTAGCGGGAGGTTATCCGCAGATACGCAGTATTTT. Its translation: CATSRVRTSGRLSADTQYF.

The chain has TRBV7-9 and TRBJ2-1; TRBD1 might be the D (6 bases). The germline V gene encodes CDR1 SEHNR and CDR2 FQNEAQ (reference sequence). CDR3 length: 16 residues. With 5 bases removed from V and 7 bases from J, the gap between germline ends came to 21 bases. CDR3 DNA: TGTGCCAGCAGCCCATCCCTGGGGGTTCAGGGGAATGAGCAGTTCTTC. Protein product: CASSPSLGVQGNEQFF.

The chain combines TRBV2 with TRBJ1-4; D may be TRBD1 (5 bases). V lost 8 bases and J 3 bases, leaving 10 bases between the germline ends. CDR1 is SNHLY, CDR2 FYNNEI, per germline. The CDR3 length is 13 residues. CDR3 sequence reads: CASSGGPNEKLFF. Written as DNA, the CDR3 is TGTGCCAGCTCGGGGGGACCTAATGAAAAACTGTTTTTT. The full variable domain, rest sourced from reference TRBV2 and TRBJ1-4, is EPEVTQTPSHQVTQMGQEVILRCVPISNHLYFYWYRQILGQKVEFLVSFYNNEISEKSEIFDDQFSVERPDGSNFTLKIRSTKLEDSAMYFCASSGGPNEKLFFGSGTQLSVL.

The chain links TRBV29-1 to TRBJ2-4, with D maybe TRBD1 (7 bases). The CDR3 runs to 15 residues. Germline V gene sequence: CDR1 SQVTM, CDR2 ANQGSEA. The germline V and J ends were trimmed by 7 bases and 8 bases, with 24 bases remaining between them. CDR3 sequence (DNA): TGCAGCGCCCGGGACAGCCCCATCTGGGGGGACATTCAGTACTTC. Amino acids: CSARDSPIWGDIQYF. The full variable domain, rest sourced from reference TRBV29-1 and TRBJ2-4, is SAVISQKPSRDICQRGTSLTIQCQVDSQVTMMFWYRQQPGQSLTLIATANQGSEATYESGFVIDKFPISRPNLTFSTLTVSNMSPEDSSIYLCSARDSPIWGDIQYFGAGTRLSVL.

V usage is TRBV7-9 and J usage is TRBJ1-3; D ambiguous. The CDR3 spans 13 residues. Trimming took 4 bases from V and 0 from J, leaving 4 bases between them. In germline, CDR1 is SEHNR, CDR2 FQNEAQ (reference sequence). CDR3 DNA sequence: TGTGCCAGCAGCTCCCGCTCTGGAAACACCATATATTTT. This translates into CASSSRSGNTIYF.

This clone has more than one count but fewer than ten. This rearrangement joins TRBV28 to TRBJ1-6; the D is unclear. The germline CDR1 and CDR2 sequences are MDHEN and SYDVKM. V lost 2 bases and J 9 bases, leaving 5 bases between the germline ends. The length of the CDR3 is 12 residues. This CDR3 reads CASSLEGSPLHF. The CDR3 nucleotides read TGTGCCAGCAGTTTAGAAGGTTCACCCCTCCACTTT.

The V gene is TRBV7-9, the J gene TRBJ2-3, with 7 bases aligning to TRBD1. Trimming took 5 bases from V and 5 from J; bases not matched to a gene: 4. Germline V gene sequence: CDR1 SEHNR, CDR2 FQNEAQ (reference sequence). This CDR3 has 13 amino acids. The CDR3 reads CASSMSGGDTQYF. The CDR3 region has the DNA TGTGCCAGCAGCATGTCAGGGGGAGATACGCAGTATTTT. The full variable domain, its missing parts supplied by reference TRBV7-9 and TRBJ2-3, is DTGVSQNPRHKITKRGQNVTFRCDPISEHNRLYWYRQTLGQGPEFLTYFQNEAQLEKSRLLSDRFSAERPKGSFSTLEIQRTEQGDSAMYLCASSMSGGDTQYFGPGTRLTVL.

CDR3 sequence: CASSQAGGRYNSPLHF. The CDR3 bases are TGCGCCAGCAGCCAAGCCGGGGGGAGGTATAATTCACCCCTCCACTTT. This chain uses TRBV4-1 with TRBJ1-6; D is possibly TRBD1 (5 bases). V was cut by 1 base and J by 4 bases, with 11 bases left in between. Germline V gene data show CDR1 as MGHRA and CDR2 as YSYEKL. The CDR3 runs to 16 residues.

The rearrangement joins TRBV11-3 to TRBJ1-1; 7 nucleotides line up with TRBD1. V lost 5 bases, J lost 7 bases, and 7 bases stayed unmatched. The CDR3 has 13 amino acids. The germline CDR1 and CDR2 sequences are SGHNT and YENEEA. CDR3 DNA sequence: TGTGCCAGCAGCATACAGTGGGACAGTGAAGCTTTCTTT. The encoded protein is CASSIQWDSEAFF.

The chain couples TRBV14 to TRBJ2-5; no clear D. The CDR3 sequence is 14 residues long. The germline V gene encodes CDR1 SGHDN and CDR2 FVKESK. V lost 2 bases, J lost 5 bases, and 12 bases lay in between. CDR3 in amino acids: CASSQIKGSETQYF. CDR3 coding DNA: TGTGCCAGCAGCCAAATAAAGGGTTCGGAGACCCAGTACTTC.

The chain uses TRBV4-2 and TRBJ2-7; possible D gene TRBD2, 5 bases. V was shortened by 0 bases and J by 2 bases, with 11 bases between the two germline ends. Germline assignment: CDR1 LGHNA and CDR2 YNFKEQ. The CDR3 is 15 amino acids. The DNA for the CDR3 is TGTGCCAGCAGCCAAGAGGGTGGGCGGGCCTACGAGCAGTACTTC. It specifies CASSQEGGRAYEQYF.

The J gene is TRBJ1-5, the V gene TRBV18; D remains ambiguous. Germline CDR1 is KGHSH and CDR2 is LQKENI. V shed 6 bases and J shed 3 bases, with 9 bases lying between them. This CDR3 has 13 amino acids. Here the CDR3 reads CASSPSPNQPQHF. Written as DNA, the CDR3 is TGTGCCAGCTCGCCCTCCCCCAATCAGCCCCAGCATTTT.

The V gene is TRBV7-9, the J gene TRBJ2-3, with 7 bases that match TRBD2. This CDR3 comprises 16 residues. Germline loops: CDR1 SEHNR, CDR2 FQNEAQ (reference sequence). The V segment lost 2 bases and the J segment 0 bases; nucleotides outside the gene matches: 5. This chain's CDR3 is CASSLFSSGSTDTQYF. CDR3 DNA sequence: TGTGCCAGCAGCTTATTTTCTAGCGGAAGCACAGATACGCAGTATTTT.

Comment on this clone: Other DNA sequences within the sample encode an identical CDR3. The V call is TRBV5-1, the J call TRBJ2-7, with D uncertain. The CDR3 is 14 residues long. The germline V gene has CDR1 SGHRS and CDR2 YFSETQ. V was shortened by 2 bases and J by 3 bases, with 12 bases between the two germline ends. The CDR3 DNA is TGCGCCAGCAGCTTCCTGGCCGGAAACTACGAGCAGTACTTC. Encoded protein: CASSFLAGNYEQYF.

The CDR3 region is CASSDRSLYNEQFF. In DNA, the CDR3 is TGTGCCAGCTCGGACAGATCACTATACAATGAGCAGTTCTTC. V gene TRBV18 combines with J gene TRBJ2-1, with D possibly matching TRBD1 (6 bases). The length of the CDR3 is 14 residues. The ends were cut back, 6 bases at V and 4 bases at J, with 13 bases in the middle. Per germline, CDR1 KGHSH and CDR2 LQKENI.

The V call is TRBV7-9, the J call TRBJ1-2, with unresolved D. V was trimmed by 5 bases and J by 0 bases, leaving 7 bases between them. The CDR3 consists of 13 residues. Germline assignment: CDR1 SEHNR and CDR2 FQNEAQ (reference sequence). CDR3 sequence reads: CASSPGSNYGYTF. In DNA form, the CDR3 reads TGTGCCAGCAGCCCCGGATCTAACTATGGCTACACCTTC.

This clone was seen only a few times. The rearrangement links TRBV7-2 to TRBJ2-7; no clear D gene. Germline V gene lookup returns CDR1 SGHTA and CDR2 FQGNSA. V was cut by 1 base and J by 1 base, with 5 bases left in between. This CDR3 contains 13 residues. CDR3: CASSLVQSYEQYF. CDR3 sequence (DNA): TGTGCCAGCAGCTTAGTACAGTCCTACGAGCAGTACTTC.

This rearrangement joins TRBV15 to TRBJ1-5; D not certain. V dropped 9 bases and J dropped 5 bases, with 8 bases sitting between them. The CDR3 totals 11 residues. Germline V CDR1 and CDR2: LNHNV, YYDKDF (reference sequence). The CDR3 region is CATGADQPQHF. The CDR3 DNA is TGTGCCACAGGCGCGGATCAGCCCCAGCATTTT. The full variable domain, its missing parts supplied by reference TRBV15 and TRBJ1-5, is DAMVIQNPRYQVTQFGKPVTLSCSQTLNHNVMYWYQQKSSQAPKLLFHYYDKDFNNEADTPDNFQSRRPNTSFCFLDIRSPGLGDTAMYLCATGADQPQHFGDGTRLSIL.

The chain is built from TRBV28 and TRBJ1-3; a possible D gene is TRBD1 (5 bases). The CDR3 totals 16 residues. Trimming took 2 bases from V and 0 from J, leaving 11 bases between them. Germline-derived CDR1 and CDR2 are MDHEN and SYDVKM. CDR3 bases: TGTGCCAGCAGTTTAGACAGTACTTACTCTGGAAACACCATATATTTT. This codes for CASSLDSTYSGNTIYF.

CDR3 sequence reads: CASGSGQNTGELFF. CDR3 DNA sequence: TGTGCTAGTGGCTCGGGACAGAACACCGGGGAGCTGTTTTTT. J is TRBJ2-2 and V is TRBV12-5; tentatively, D is TRBD1 (6 bases). The germline V and J ends were trimmed by 6 bases and 1 base, with 9 bases remaining between them. The CDR3 has 14 residues. Germline lookup yields CDR1 LGHNT and CDR2 FRNRAP.

The table lists this clone with a count of one. The rearrangement uses TRBV28 and TRBJ1-4, with unresolved D. V was clipped by 6 bases and J by 7 bases, with 12 bases between them. The germline gives CDR1 MDHEN, CDR2 SYDVKM. The CDR3 sequence is 13 residues long. The CDR3 is CASRSQTSEKLFF. DNA of the CDR3: TGTGCCAGCAGATCACAGACGAGTGAAAAACTGTTTTTT.

J is TRBJ2-7 and V is TRBV29-1, with 9 bases aligning to TRBD2. After removal of 6 bases from V and 3 bases from J, the junction contained 9 bases not matched to a gene. The CDR3 extends over 14 amino acids. The germline V gene has CDR1 SQVTM and CDR2 ANQGSEA. CDR3 nucleotides: TGCAGCGTGGCCGGGACTAGCATATTCTACGAGCAGTACTTC. Amino acid sequence: CSVAGTSIFYEQYF.

This rearrangement joins TRBV4-2 to TRBJ1-4, with no clear D. Trimming cost V 0 bases and J 0 bases, with 5 bases left between them. The CDR3 is 15 amino acids. Germline-derived CDR1 and CDR2 are LGHNA and YNFKEQ. Here the CDR3 DNA reads TGTGCCAGCAGCCAAGAAGGTGCAACTAATGAAAAACTGTTTTTT. As protein: CASSQEGATNEKLFF.

The chain joins TRBV2 to TRBJ1-6, with D uncertain. Germline assignment: CDR1 SNHLY and CDR2 FYNNEI. This CDR3 has 12 residues. The V gene lost 0 bases and the J gene lost 9 bases, with 3 bases spanning the gap. CDR3 sequence (DNA): TGTGCCAGCAGTGAAGCGCTTTCACCCCTCCACTTT. Amino acid sequence: CASSEALSPLHF. The full variable domain, with the rest looked up from reference TRBV2 and TRBJ1-6, is EPEVTQTPSHQVTQMGQEVILRCVPISNHLYFYWYRQILGQKVEFLVSFYNNEISEKSEIFDDQFSVERPDGSNFTLKIRSTKLEDSAMYFCASSEALSPLHFGNGTRLTVT.

This chain uses TRBV10-3 with TRBJ2-7, with a possible D match to TRBD1 (5 bases). V was cut by 5 bases and J by 9 bases, with 29 bases left in between. This CDR3 region has 17 residues. In germline, CDR1 is ENHRY, CDR2 SYGVKD. For the CDR3, the DNA is TGTGCCATCAGTCCAGGGTCAACGGGCCCCATCGATTCCTCGCAGTACTTC. Encoded protein: CAISPGSTGPIDSSQYF.

The chain couples TRBV7-9 to TRBJ2-7, with a weak D call TRBD1 (5 bases). CDR3 length equals 14 residues. Per germline, CDR1 SEHNR and CDR2 FQNEAQ (reference sequence). Between the trimmed V and J ends, which lost 0 bases and 7 bases, there was a span of 13 bases. The CDR3 here is CASSLAQGIGEQYF. CDR3 nucleotides: TGTGCCAGCAGCTTAGCCCAGGGAATTGGGGAGCAGTACTTC.